One and the same sample provided the 31 T cell receptor beta chains below, sequenced in a study of cytotoxic CD8 clonotypes in ibrutinib-treated CLL (dated by TCRdb to the early 2020s). Library construction relied on the immunoSEQ multiplex PCR assay. TCRdb retrieved this table from immuneACCESS and kept in-frame rearrangements only. Not all clones are present; in checked studies, unresolved V genes account for under half, and no reason is known for the remainder. The sample table contains roughly 130,000 clones; only one count was recorded for around 80% of them. In total, the top ten clones hold 9.5% to 15% of the sample. The intended sense of this specimen's time point label: 12 months on ibrutinib. The material sequenced was PBMCs, taken after 12 months of ibrutinib treatment. The receptors come from a human donor with chronic lymphocytic leukemia.

The J gene is TRBJ1-2, the V gene TRBV9; no clear D. The germline V gene has CDR1 SGDLS and CDR2 YYNGEE. The ends were cut back, 4 bases at V and 0 bases at J, with 13 bases in the middle. The CDR3 loop spans 15 amino acids. The CDR3 DNA reads TGTGCCAGCAGCCCAGTAGTGGCGTCTAACTATGGCTACACCTTC. Protein product: CASSPVVASNYGYTF.

The sample holds one count of this clone. The CDR3 loop reads CASSISWDSGNTIYF. The CDR3 coding sequence is TGTGCCAGTAGTATAAGCTGGGATTCTGGAAACACCATATATTTT. The chain combines TRBV19 with TRBJ1-3; no reliable D call. This CDR3 contains 15 residues. Trimming removed 2 bases from V and 1 base from J, with 9 bases in between. Germline V gene data show CDR1 as LNHDA and CDR2 as SQIVND (reference sequence). Complete variable domain (other parts from reference TRBV19 and TRBJ1-3): DGGITQSPKYLFRKEGQNVTLSCEQNLNHDAMYWYRQDPGQGLRLIYYSQIVNDFQKGDIAEGYSVSREKKESFPLTVTSAQKNPTAFYLCASSISWDSGNTIYFGEGSWLTVV.

The rearrangement joins TRBV10-3 to TRBJ2-5; 8 nucleotides align to TRBD2. The CDR3 sequence is 17 residues long. The V gene end was trimmed by 3 bases and the J gene end by 2 bases; junction bases not matched to a gene: 11. Germline values: CDR1 ENHRY, CDR2 SYGVKD. This CDR3 is CAISDNREGHAQETQYF. CDR3 DNA sequence: TGTGCCATCAGTGATAACCGGGAGGGCCATGCTCAAGAGACCCAGTACTTC.

The chain is built from TRBV25-1 and TRBJ2-5; TRBD1 matches at 9 bases. Germline V gene data show CDR1 as MGHDK and CDR2 as SYGVNS. CDR3 length equals 16 residues. The V gene end was trimmed by 2 bases and the J gene end by 5 bases; junction bases not matched to a gene: 9. In DNA form, the CDR3 reads TGTGCCAGCAGTGAAGTAGGGACAGGGAGGTTGGAGACCCAGTACTTC. Amino acid sequence: CASSEVGTGRLETQYF.

This clone was found a few times. The gene calls are TRBV4-1 and TRBJ1-1; D possibly corresponds to TRBD1 (5 bases). The CDR3 covers 15 residues. V was clipped by 0 bases and J by 4 bases, with 12 bases between them. The germline CDR1 and CDR2 sequences are MGHRA and YSYEKL. Here the CDR3 DNA reads TGCGCCAGCAGCCAAGAGCGACGGGGGTCCACTGAAGCTTTCTTT. Translated: CASSQERRGSTEAFF.

The chain recombines TRBV5-1 with TRBJ2-1, with 14 bases that match TRBD2. V shed 1 base, J shed 5 bases, and the junction held 8 bases outside the gene matches. Germline V lookup: CDR1 SGHRS, CDR2 YFSETQ. This CDR3 is 18 amino acids long. CDR3 sequence reads: CASSLTPGLAGVNNEQFF. The CDR3 coding sequence is TGCGCCAGCAGCTTGACCCCGGGACTAGCGGGAGTGAACAATGAGCAGTTCTTC.

This chain links TRBV9 with TRBJ2-5; TRBD2 agrees at 7 bases. Germline loops: CDR1 SGDLS, CDR2 YYNGEE. The CDR3 consists of 14 residues. V dropped 3 bases and J dropped 5; count of bases not matched to a gene: 7. CDR3 DNA sequence: TGTGCCAGCAGCGCCGGAGCGGGATACGAGACCCAGTACTTC. Translation gives CASSAGAGYETQYF.

The J gene is TRBJ1-1, the V gene TRBV19; 7 positions agree with TRBD1. The CDR3 loop spans 13 amino acids. Germline-derived CDR1 and CDR2 are LNHDA and SQIVND (reference sequence). The V and J ends lost 9 bases and 3 bases, in that order; junction bases with no gene match: 7. CDR3 protein: CASNRGVDTEAFF. Here the CDR3 DNA reads TGTGCCAGCAACAGGGGAGTAGACACTGAAGCTTTCTTT.

This clone was counted only a few times. The chain couples TRBV11-1 to TRBJ2-7; 12 bases match TRBD2. The CDR3 consists of 19 residues. The germline CDR1 and CDR2 sequences are SGHAT and FQDESV (reference sequence). V was pared by 0 bases and J by 1 base, with 10 bases of the junction left unmatched. The CDR3 loop is CASSLARPGLAGRSYEQYF. DNA for the CDR3: TGTGCCAGCAGCTTAGCGCGCCCGGGACTAGCGGGTCGTTCCTACGAGCAGTACTTC. Combining the CDR3 with reference TRBV11-1 and TRBJ2-7 gives the whole variable domain EAEVAQSPRYKITEKSQAVAFWCDPISGHATLYWYRQILGQGPELLVQFQDESVVDDSQLPKDRFSAERLKGVDSTLKIQPAELGDSAMYLCASSLARPGLAGRSYEQYFGPGTRLTVT.

This chain connects TRBV9 to TRBJ2-7; 12 positions agree with TRBD2. Germline V gene sequence: CDR1 SGDLS, CDR2 YYNGEE. Germline trimming cut 1 base from V and 5 bases from J; bases unmatched to any gene: 4. There are 15 residues in the CDR3. This chain's CDR3 is CASSVLAGGPNEQYF. The CDR3 DNA sequence: TGTGCCAGCAGCGTACTAGCGGGAGGGCCTAACGAGCAGTACTTC. The whole variable domain, remainder taken from reference TRBV9 and TRBJ2-7, is DSGVTQTPKHLITATGQRVTLRCSPRSGDLSVYWYQQSLDQGLQFLIQYYNGEERAKGNILERFSAQQFPDLHSELNLSSLELGDSALYFCASSVLAGGPNEQYFGPGTRLTVT.

This sequence joins TRBV28 and TRBJ2-2, with D perhaps given as TRBD1 or TRBD2 (7 bases each). V was pared by 11 bases and J by 4 bases, with 14 bases between. CDR1 is MDHEN, CDR2 SYDVKM, per germline. The CDR3 length is 13 residues. Here the CDR3 reads CAAGDSSTGELFF. The CDR3 nucleotides read TGTGCCGCGGGGGACAGCAGCACCGGGGAGCTGTTTTTT.

The chain combines TRBV27 with TRBJ1-2, with a tentative D call TRBD1 (5 bases). The CDR3 has 11 residues. Trimming stripped 8 bases from V and 9 bases from J, with 13 bases between. CDR1 and CDR2 (germline): MNHEY, SMNVEV (reference sequence). CDR3: CASSGGYSYTF. CDR3 in DNA: TGTGCCAGCTCTGGGGGATATAGCTACACCTTC.

DNA of the CDR3: TGTGCCAGCAGCTTTGTTACAGGGGCTAACTATGGCTACACCTTC. Translated: CASSFVTGANYGYTF. The chain uses TRBV7-9 and TRBJ1-2; 7 bases map to TRBD1. CDR1 and CDR2 (germline): SEHNR, FQNEAQ (reference sequence). The CDR3 runs 15 residues. The V and J ends lost 3 bases and 0 bases, in that order; junction bases with no gene match: 4.

The chain employs TRBV6-5 and TRBJ2-5; possible D gene TRBD1, 6 bases. This CDR3 has 14 amino acids. V lost 2 bases and J 5 bases, leaving 12 bases between the germline ends. The germline gives CDR1 MNHEY, CDR2 SVGAGI. Here the CDR3 DNA reads TGTGCCAGCAGTTACGACTACCAGGGGGAGACCCAGTACTTC. It encodes CASSYDYQGETQYF.

The rearrangement joins TRBV6-1 to TRBJ1-1; no reliable D call. The CDR3 consists of 15 residues. Germline-derived CDR1 and CDR2 are MNHNS and SASEGT. The V and J ends lost 1 base and 4 bases respectively, with 13 bases between them. The CDR3 DNA follows: TGTGCCAGCAGTGAAGTGGGTGGGGAGGGCACTGAAGCTTTCTTT. It yields the protein CASSEVGGEGTEAFF.

The J gene is TRBJ2-4, the V gene TRBV5-6; 7 nucleotides agree with TRBD1. Germline values: CDR1 SGHDT, CDR2 YYEEEE. V gave up 3 bases and J gave up 2 bases; unmatched junction bases: 2. The CDR3 runs 14 residues. In DNA form, the CDR3 reads TGTGCCAGCAGCTCGACAGGGTCCAAAAACATTCAGTACTTC. Translation: CASSSTGSKNIQYF.

V and J are TRBV20-1 and TRBJ2-3; possibly TRBD2 for D (5 bases). The CDR3 runs to 10 residues. CDR1 and CDR2 (germline): DFQATT, SNEGSKA (reference sequence). V was trimmed by 8 bases and J by 4 bases, leaving 7 bases between them. CDR3 sequence (DNA): TGCAGTAAAGCGGCAGATACGCAGTATTTT. Residues: CSKAADTQYF.

The gene calls are TRBV7-2 and TRBJ2-5, with TRBD2 as a possible D gene (5 bases). The CDR3 has 15 amino acids. Germline-derived CDR1 and CDR2 are SGHTA and FQGNSA. The V end lost 2 bases, the J end lost 5 bases, and 15 bases lay between the germline ends. The CDR3 spells CASSLNRIGGETQYF. CDR3 DNA: TGTGCCAGCAGCTTAAACCGAATTGGCGGGGAGACCCAGTACTTC.

The J gene is TRBJ1-2, the V gene TRBV5-6; D might be TRBD1 (5 bases). Per the germline V gene, CDR1 is SGHDT and CDR2 is YYEEEE. Trimming left V 0 bases short and J 4 bases short, with 19 bases between. The CDR3 sequence is 17 residues long. The CDR3 loop is CASSLAGREGSSYGYTF. In DNA, the CDR3 is TGTGCCAGCAGCTTGGCGGGCAGGGAAGGCTCTAGCTATGGCTACACCTTC.

The gene calls are TRBV10-3 and TRBJ2-6; no reliable D call. The CDR3 totals 15 residues. Trimming cost V 5 bases and J 0 bases, with 8 bases left between them. Germline V CDR1 and CDR2: ENHRY, SYGVKD. The CDR3 nucleotides read TGTGCCATCAGTAAACAGATCTCTGGGGCCAACGTCCTGACTTTC. Translation: CAISKQISGANVLTF.

This clone was counted once. J is TRBJ2-7 and V is TRBV6-6; unclear D gene. Trimming took 5 bases from V and 2 from J, leaving 7 bases between them. The length of the CDR3 is 12 residues. CDR1 is MNHNY, CDR2 SVGAGI, per germline (reference sequence). CDR3 sequence: CASSKKTYEQYF. The CDR3 nucleotides read TGTGCCAGCAGTAAAAAAACCTACGAGCAGTACTTC.

This chain connects TRBV4-1 to TRBJ1-5; no reliable D call. Germline-derived CDR1 and CDR2 are MGHRA and YSYEKL. The CDR3 is 12 residues long. The V and J ends lost 2 bases and 9 bases respectively, with 8 bases between them. The CDR3 sequence is CASSQPEGPQHF. In DNA form, the CDR3 reads TGCGCCAGCAGCCAACCTGAAGGGCCCCAGCATTTT.

The chain carries TRBV7-9 and TRBJ2-3; 9 bases align to TRBD2. Germline lookup yields CDR1 SEHNR and CDR2 FQNEAQ (reference sequence). The CDR3 has 14 amino acids. The V gene end was trimmed by 4 bases and the J gene end by 6 bases; junction bases not matched to a gene: 5. This CDR3 reads CASSSSGAGDTQYF. The CDR3 nucleotides read TGTGCCAGCAGCTCTAGCGGGGCGGGGGATACGCAGTATTTT.

This chain connects TRBV5-1 to TRBJ1-3; perhaps TRBD1 as D (5 bases). Germline V lookup: CDR1 SGHRS, CDR2 YFSETQ. The CDR3 contains 16 residues. V lost 0 bases and J lost 3, with 13 bases in between. Here the CDR3 reads CASSLGQSIRGNTIYF. CDR3 nucleotides: TGCGCCAGCAGCTTGGGACAGTCCATTCGTGGAAACACCATATATTTT. Full variable domain (remainder filled in from reference TRBV5-1 and TRBJ1-3): KAGVTQTPRYLIKTRGQQVTLSCSPISGHRSVSWYQQTPGQGLQFLFEYFSETQRNKGNFPGRFSGRQFSNSRSEMNVSTLELGDSALYLCASSLGQSIRGNTIYFGEGSWLTVV.

V usage is TRBV5-1 and J usage is TRBJ1-2, with 10 bases lining up with TRBD1. The junction had 4 bases not matched to a gene; V was cut back by 4 bases and J by 7 bases. The CDR3 length is 13 residues. Germline CDR1 is SGHRS and CDR2 is YFSETQ. The CDR3 sequence is CASSQGQGGGYTF. The CDR3 DNA follows: TGCGCCAGCAGCCAAGGACAGGGGGGTGGCTACACCTTC. The variable domain in full, completed from reference TRBV5-1 and TRBJ1-2, reads KAGVTQTPRYLIKTRGQQVTLSCSPISGHRSVSWYQQTPGQGLQFLFEYFSETQRNKGNFPGRFSGRQFSNSRSEMNVSTLELGDSALYLCASSQGQGGGYTFGSGTRLTVV.

V and J are TRBV6-6 and TRBJ2-3; D possibly corresponds to TRBD1 (6 bases). Per the germline V gene, CDR1 is MNHNY and CDR2 is SVGAGI (reference sequence). The CDR3 totals 13 residues. V was trimmed by 2 bases and J by 4 bases, leaving 7 bases between them. The CDR3 sequence: CASSYQGPDTQYF. CDR3 DNA: TGTGCCAGCAGTTACCAGGGGCCAGATACGCAGTATTTT.

The chain is built from TRBV28 and TRBJ2-7; weak D call: TRBD2 (5 bases). Germline lookup yields CDR1 MDHEN and CDR2 SYDVKM. Trimming left V 1 base short and J 11 bases short, with 18 bases between. This CDR3 region has 14 residues. This CDR3 reads CASSLYRTPTREYF. CDR3 bases: TGTGCCAGCAGTTTATATCGAACCCCGACGAGGGAGTACTTC.

The chain links TRBV2 to TRBJ1-1; 7 bases are a match to TRBD1. The germline CDR1 and CDR2 sequences are SNHLY and FYNNEI. J was trimmed by 3 bases and V by 5 bases; bases with no gene match: 6. The CDR3 consists of 14 residues. The chain's CDR3 is CASSRQGFDTEAFF. For the CDR3, the DNA is TGTGCCAGCAGTCGACAGGGATTTGACACTGAAGCTTTCTTT.

This rearrangement joins TRBV9 to TRBJ2-7; 9 nucleotides agree with TRBD2. Germline V CDR1 and CDR2: SGDLS, YYNGEE. This CDR3 has 16 amino acids. The V and J ends lost 2 bases and 3 bases, in that order; junction bases with no gene match: 9. The CDR3 region has the DNA TGTGCCAGCAGCGTTTCTGAGCGGGAGGCATTCTACGAGCAGTACTTC. It yields the protein CASSVSEREAFYEQYF.

The chain recombines TRBV7-8 with TRBJ2-1; 7 nucleotides match TRBD1. The CDR3 is made up of 16 amino acids. Germline assignment: CDR1 SGHVS and CDR2 FQNEAQ. Trimming took 2 bases from V and 2 from J; bases not matched to a gene: 6. In DNA, the CDR3 is TGTGCCAGCAGCTTATATTCCGGACAGGCCTACAATGAGCAGTTCTTC. Protein product: CASSLYSGQAYNEQFF. Using reference TRBV7-8 and TRBJ2-1 for the parts outside the CDR3, the full variable domain is GAGVSQSPRYKVAKRGQDVALRCDPISGHVSLFWYQQALGQGPEFLTYFQNEAQLDKSGLPSDRFFAERPEGSVSTLKIQRTQQEDSAVYLCASSLYSGQAYNEQFFGPGTRLTVL.

In this sample, this clone turned up a few times. V is TRBV2 and J is TRBJ2-1; 9 nucleotides line up with TRBD1. Germline assignment: CDR1 SNHLY and CDR2 FYNNEI. The CDR3 is made up of 16 amino acids. V gave up 7 bases and J gave up 5 bases; unmatched junction bases: 12. The CDR3 loop is CASKGFRTGANNEQFF. In DNA form, the CDR3 reads TGTGCCAGCAAGGGGTTTAGGACAGGGGCTAACAATGAGCAGTTCTTC.